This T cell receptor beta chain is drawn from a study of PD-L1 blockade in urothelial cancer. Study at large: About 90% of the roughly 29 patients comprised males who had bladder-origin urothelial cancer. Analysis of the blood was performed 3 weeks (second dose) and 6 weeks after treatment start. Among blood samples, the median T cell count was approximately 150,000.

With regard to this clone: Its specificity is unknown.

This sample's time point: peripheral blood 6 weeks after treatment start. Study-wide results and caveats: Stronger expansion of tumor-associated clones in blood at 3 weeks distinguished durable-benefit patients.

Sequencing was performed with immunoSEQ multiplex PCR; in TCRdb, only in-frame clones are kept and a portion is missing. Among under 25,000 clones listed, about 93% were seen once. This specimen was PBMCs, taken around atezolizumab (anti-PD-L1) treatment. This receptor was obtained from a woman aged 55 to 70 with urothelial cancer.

CDR3 amino acids: CASSTNRGLASEQYF. CDR3 nucleotides: TGTGCCAGCAGCACCAACCGAGGACTAGCTTCCGAGCAGTACTTC. The chain carries TRBV7-6 and TRBJ2-7; 8 nucleotides match TRBD2. The V segment lost 5 bases and the J segment 6 bases; nucleotides outside the gene matches: 12. The CDR3 extends over 15 amino acids. Germline V gene lookup returns CDR1 SGHVS and CDR2 FNYEAQ.